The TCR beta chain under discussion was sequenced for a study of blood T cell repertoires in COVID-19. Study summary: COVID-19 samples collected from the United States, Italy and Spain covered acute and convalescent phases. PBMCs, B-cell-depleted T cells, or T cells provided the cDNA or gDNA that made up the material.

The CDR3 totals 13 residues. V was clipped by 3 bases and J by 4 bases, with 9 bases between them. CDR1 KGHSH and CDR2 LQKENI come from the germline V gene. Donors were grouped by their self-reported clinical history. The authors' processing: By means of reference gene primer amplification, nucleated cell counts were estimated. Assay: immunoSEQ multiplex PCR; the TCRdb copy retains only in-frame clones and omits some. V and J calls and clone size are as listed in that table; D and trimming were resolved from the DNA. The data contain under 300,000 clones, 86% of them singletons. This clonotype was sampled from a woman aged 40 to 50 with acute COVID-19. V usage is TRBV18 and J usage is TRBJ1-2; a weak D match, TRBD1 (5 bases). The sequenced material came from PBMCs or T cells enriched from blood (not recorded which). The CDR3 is CASSPEGSYGYTF. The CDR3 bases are TGTGCCAGCTCACCGGAGGGGTCCTATGGCTACACCTTC.